Listed here are 2 T cell receptor beta chains from one sample, sequenced in a study of T-cell memory formation after mild COVID-19 (dated by TCRdb to the early 2020s). Libraries came from 5' RACE. Reads for this sample came from an Illumina NovaSeq 6000. TCRdb reran the public reads through fastp at Q25 and MiXCR, keeping productive beta chains. For every CDR3 protein sequence, its rows merge into one entry that carries the most common genes and DNA. Here the sample has nearly 350,000 distinct CDR3 sequences; under 15% occur a single time. Of the sample, about 20% falls within the top ten clones. What was sequenced was PBMCs or a T cell subset sorted from them (not recorded which). All receptors come from a man aged 18 to 30 who had mild COVID-19 (a few samples of this study predate the infection). The sample titles of this study are shuffled in the database, so cell type and time point are left out; the donor was told from shared clones.

This clonotype came up many times. The chain uses TRBV29-1 and TRBJ1-1, with 7 bases aligning to TRBD1. This CDR3 spans 13 amino acids. Germline CDR1 SQVTM, CDR2 ANQGSEA. With 8 bases clipped from V and 6 bases from J, the junction kept 12 bases outside the gene matches. The CDR3 bases are TGCAGCCTCAGGGGGTCGGGGCGGTCTGAAGCTTTCTTT. Its protein product is CSLRGSGRSEAFF.

The chain couples TRBV5-1 to TRBJ2-7; D is unresolved. From germline, CDR1 is SGHRS and CDR2 YFSETQ. The length of the CDR3 is 13 residues. V lost 0 bases, J lost 6 bases, and 10 bases lay in between. The DNA of the CDR3 is TGCGCCAGCAGCTTGGACTCGAACCTCGAGCAGTACTTC. This sequence encodes CASSLDSNLEQYF.